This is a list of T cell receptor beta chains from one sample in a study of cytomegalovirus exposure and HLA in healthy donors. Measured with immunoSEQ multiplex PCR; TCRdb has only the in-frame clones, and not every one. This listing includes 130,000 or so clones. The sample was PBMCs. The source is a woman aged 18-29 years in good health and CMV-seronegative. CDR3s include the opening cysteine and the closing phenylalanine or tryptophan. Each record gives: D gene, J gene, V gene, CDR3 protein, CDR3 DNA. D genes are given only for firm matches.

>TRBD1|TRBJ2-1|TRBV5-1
CASSLETGAYNEQFF
TGCGCCAGCAGCTTGGAGACAGGGGCCTACAATGAGCAGTTCTTC
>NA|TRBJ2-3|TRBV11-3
CASSSPGTDTQYF
TGTGCCAGCAGCTCTCCAGGGACAGATACGCAGTATTTT
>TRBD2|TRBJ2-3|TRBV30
CAWSVQSGRIYTDTQYF
TGTGCCTGGAGTGTACAAAGCGGGAGGATTTACACAGATACGCAGTATTTT
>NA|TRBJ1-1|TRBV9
CASGGGSGIEAFF
TGTGCCAGCGGGGGCGGTTCCGGGATTGAAGCTTTCTTT
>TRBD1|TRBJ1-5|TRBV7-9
CASSFSTGEPQHF
TGTGCCAGCAGCTTCAGCACAGGGGAGCCCCAGCATTTT
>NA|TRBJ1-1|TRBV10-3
CAISESAENTEAFF
TGTGCCATCAGTGAGTCCGCAGAGAACACTGAAGCTTTCTTT
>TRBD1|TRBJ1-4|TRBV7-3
CASSLVLSDRATNEKLFF
TGTGCCAGCAGCTTGGTCCTTAGCGACAGGGCGACTAATGAAAAACTGTTTTTT
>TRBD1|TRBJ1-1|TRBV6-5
CASSLDRVSTEAFF
TGTGCCAGCAGTTTAGACAGGGTCAGCACTGAAGCTTTCTTT
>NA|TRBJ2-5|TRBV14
CASSRSTFRGQETQYF
TGTGCCAGCAGCCGATCGACTTTCAGGGGCCAAGAGACCCAGTACTTC
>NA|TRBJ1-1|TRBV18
CASSPPEQITEAFF
TGTGCCAGCTCACCACCGGAACAGATCACTGAAGCTTTCTTT
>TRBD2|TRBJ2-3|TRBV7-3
CASSLELAGVGGTDTQYF
TGTGCCAGCAGCTTGGAACTAGCGGGAGTCGGTGGGACAGATACGCAGTATTTT
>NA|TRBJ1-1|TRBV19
CASSPRHFNTEAFF
TGTGCCAGTAGTCCGAGACACTTTAACACTGAAGCTTTCTTT
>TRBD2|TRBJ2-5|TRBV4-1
CASSQDPTSGATQYF
TGCGCCAGCAGCCAAGACCCGACTAGCGGAGCGACCCAGTACTTC
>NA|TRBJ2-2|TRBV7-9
CASSLGQGNTGELFF
TGTGCCAGCAGCTTGGGTCAGGGGAACACCGGGGAGCTGTTTTTT
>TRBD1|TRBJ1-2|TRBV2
CASSPRQGAGDGYTF
TGTGCCAGCAGTCCCAGACAGGGCGCAGGCGATGGCTACACCTTC
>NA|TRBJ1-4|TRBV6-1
CASSEALRAIGGEKLFF
TGTGCCAGCAGTGAAGCGCTTCGGGCGATCGGAGGTGAAAAACTGTTTTTT
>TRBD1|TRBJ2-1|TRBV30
CAWNAGTGGYNEQFF
TGTGCCTGGAACGCCGGGACAGGGGGCTACAATGAGCAGTTCTTC
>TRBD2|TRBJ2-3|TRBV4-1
CASSQDPGLAGTDTQYF
TGCGCCAGCAGCCAAGATCCCGGACTAGCGGGAACAGATACGCAGTATTTT
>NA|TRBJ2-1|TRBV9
CASSGPSRLYNEQFF
TGTGCCAGCAGCGGGCCGTCCCGTCTGTACAATGAGCAGTTCTTC
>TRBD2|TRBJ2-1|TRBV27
CASSFSGSSYNEQFF
TGTGCCAGCAGTTTCAGCGGGAGCTCCTACAATGAGCAGTTCTTC
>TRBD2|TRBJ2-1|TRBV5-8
CASRKGLAAININEQFF
TGTGCCAGCAGAAAGGGACTAGCGGCCATCAACATCAATGAGCAGTTCTTC
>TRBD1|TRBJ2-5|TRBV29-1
CSVGQGDQETQYF
TGCAGCGTTGGACAGGGAGACCAAGAGACCCAGTACTTC
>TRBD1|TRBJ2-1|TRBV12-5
CASGLGDRRNNEQFF
TGTGCTAGTGGTTTGGGGGACAGAAGAAACAATGAGCAGTTCTTC
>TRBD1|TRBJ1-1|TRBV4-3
CASSQDPGTDLNTEAFF
TGCGCCAGCAGCCAAGATCCGGGGACAGACCTGAACACTGAAGCTTTCTTT
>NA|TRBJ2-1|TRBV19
CASRITSSYNEQFF
TGTGCCAGTAGAATTACGAGCTCCTACAATGAGCAGTTCTTC
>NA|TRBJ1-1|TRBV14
CASSQDMRGHTEAFF
TGTGCCAGCAGCCAAGATATGCGGGGCCACACTGAAGCTTTCTTT
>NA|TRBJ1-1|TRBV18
CASSPQSPQNTEAFF
TGTGCCAGCTCACCCCAAAGCCCGCAGAACACTGAAGCTTTCTTT
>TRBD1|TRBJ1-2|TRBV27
CASSFNIGQGGGYTF
TGTGCCAGCAGTTTCAACATAGGACAGGGAGGTGGCTACACCTTC
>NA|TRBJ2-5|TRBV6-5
CASSLADQETQYF
TGTGCCAGCAGCTTAGCGGATCAAGAGACCCAGTACTTC
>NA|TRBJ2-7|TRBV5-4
CASSFRGLTYEQYF
TGTGCCAGCAGCTTTAGGGGACTTACCTACGAGCAGTACTTC
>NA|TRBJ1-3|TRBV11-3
CASSYYDSGGNTIYF
TGTGCCAGCAGCTATTACGACAGTGGTGGAAACACCATATATTTT
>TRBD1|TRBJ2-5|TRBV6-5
CASSYSGQAQETQYF
TGTGCCAGCAGTTACTCTGGACAGGCTCAAGAGACCCAGTACTTC
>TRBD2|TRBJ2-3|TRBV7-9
CASSLDLAGAIGTDTQYF
TGTGCCAGCAGCTTAGATCTAGCGGGAGCAATCGGCACAGATACGCAGTATTTT
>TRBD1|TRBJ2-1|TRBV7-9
CASSSTGSSNEQFF
TGTGCCAGCAGCTCGACAGGGTCGAGCAATGAGCAGTTCTTC
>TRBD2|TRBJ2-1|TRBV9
CASSVDGLAGQQFF
TGTGCCAGCAGCGTAGATGGACTAGCGGGCCAGCAGTTCTTC
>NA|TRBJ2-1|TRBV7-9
CASSLGYPGSDKFF
TGTGCCAGCAGCTTAGGGTATCCGGGATCCGATAAGTTCTTC
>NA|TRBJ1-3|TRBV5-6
CASSTGLPFSGNTIYF
TGTGCCAGCAGCACGGGACTGCCTTTCTCTGGAAACACCATATATTTT
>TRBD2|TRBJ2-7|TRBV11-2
CASSSGLSSYEQYF
TGTGCCAGCAGCTCGGGACTAAGCTCCTACGAGCAGTACTTC
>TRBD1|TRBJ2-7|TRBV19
CASSIYPETGGYEQYF
TGTGCCAGTAGTATATACCCCGAGACAGGGGGCTACGAGCAGTACTTC
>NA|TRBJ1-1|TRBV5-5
CASSLDSMNTEAFF
TGTGCCAGCAGCTTGGACAGTATGAACACTGAAGCTTTCTTT